This passage covers 21 T cell receptor beta chains from one sample sequenced in a study of response to subunit inactivated influenza vaccine. TCRdb reprocessed the RT-PCR reads with MiXCR, giving one entry per CDR3 protein. The sample carries 700,000 to 900,000 distinct CDR3 sequences, approximately 22% recorded once. The material was PBMCs from blood, obtained about 5 days after vaccination. The origin of the receptors is a middle-aged man who received an inactivated influenza vaccine.

The chain joins TRBV7-2 to TRBJ2-1, with TRBD2 matching 15 bases. Germline loops: CDR1 SGHTA, CDR2 FQGNSA. Trimming at V came to 4 bases and at J to 9 bases, leaving 7 bases not matched to a gene. This CDR3 is built from 16 residues. In nucleotides, the CDR3 is TGTGCCAGCAGCTCCAGGACTAGCGGGGGGGCGGTTGAGCAGTTCTTC. Amino acids: CASSSRTSGGAVEQFF.

The sample holds many counts of this clonotype. The chain has TRBV4-3 and TRBJ2-7; D ambiguous. Trimming stripped 1 base from V and 2 bases from J, with 12 bases between. The CDR3 sequence is 15 residues long. The germline gives CDR1 LGHNA, CDR2 YSLEER. CDR3 protein: CASSQVYSGAYEQYF. The CDR3 DNA reads TGCGCCAGCAGCCAAGTCTACTCAGGCGCCTACGAGCAGTACTTC.

This sequence joins TRBV7-2 and TRBJ1-1; D is undetermined. Germline-derived CDR1 and CDR2 are SGHTA and FQGNSA. The V end was cut by 5 bases, the J end by 1 base, with 14 bases between. This CDR3 region has 15 residues. CDR3 residues: CASSHPLRPNTEAFF. The CDR3, as DNA: TGTGCCAGCAGCCACCCTCTCAGACCGAACACTGAAGCTTTCTTT. Together with reference TRBV7-2 and TRBJ1-1, the CDR3 gives the full variable domain: GAGVSQSPSNKVTEKGKDVELRCDPISGHTALYWYRQSLGQGLEFLIYFQGNSAPDKSGLPSDRFSAERTGGSVSTLTIQRTQQEDSAVYLCASSHPLRPNTEAFFGQGTRLTVV.

The V call is TRBV5-1, the J call TRBJ2-5; 8 bases are a match to TRBD1. Germline loops: CDR1 SGHRS, CDR2 YFSETQ. J gave up 2 bases and V 0 bases, and 3 bases lay outside the gene matches. The CDR3 covers 15 residues. CDR3 loop: CASSLEDRAQETQYF. In nucleotides, the CDR3 is TGCGCCAGCAGCTTGGAGGACAGGGCTCAAGAGACCCAGTACTTC.

V and J are TRBV20-1 and TRBJ1-1; D remains ambiguous. Trimming shortened V by 0 bases and J by 10 bases, and 12 bases separated the two germline ends. The CDR3 extends over 12 amino acids. Per the germline V gene, CDR1 is DFQATT and CDR2 is SNEGSKA (reference sequence). CDR3 amino acids: CSAREKDWRAFF. The CDR3 coding sequence is TGCAGTGCTAGAGAGAAGGACTGGCGAGCTTTCTTT.

This chain connects TRBV4-3 to TRBJ2-6, with TRBD2 as a possible D gene (5 bases). V was cut by 0 bases and J by 0 bases, with 9 bases left in between. Germline V gene data show CDR1 as LGHNA and CDR2 as YSLEER. This CDR3 has 17 amino acids. The CDR3 region is CASSQDMRASGANVLTF. The CDR3 coding sequence is TGCGCCAGCAGCCAAGATATGAGGGCCTCTGGGGCCAACGTCCTGACTTTC.

V gene TRBV5-1 combines with J gene TRBJ2-2; D call uncertain. Per the germline V gene, CDR1 is SGHRS and CDR2 is YFSETQ. This CDR3 is 15 amino acids long. The V end lost 5 bases, the J end lost 4 bases, and 15 bases lay between the germline ends. CDR3 amino acids: CASRNPSAPTGELFF. CDR3 coding DNA: TGCGCCAGCAGAAATCCGAGCGCTCCCACCGGGGAGCTGTTTTTT.

Regarding this clonotype: The junction and the germline gene differ at one end; a read error may be behind it. The chain links TRBV6-5 to TRBJ1-1; tentative D call: TRBD1 (5 bases). CDR3 length equals 14 residues. Germline V lookup: CDR1 MNHEY, CDR2 SVGAGI. The DNA for the CDR3 is TGTGCCAGCGGTTACACACGGGGGGAAACTGAAGCTTTCTTT. Amino acid sequence: CASGYTRGETEAFF.

This clonotype has more than one count but fewer than ten. This chain uses TRBV4-1 with TRBJ1-1, with D tentatively TRBD1 (5 bases). Trimming took 2 bases from V and 6 from J, leaving 19 bases between them. Germline V lookup: CDR1 MGHRA, CDR2 YSYEKL. CDR3 length equals 16 residues. Written as DNA, the CDR3 is TGCGCCAGCAGCCAATTCCACCTCCGTCGGGGCCCTGAAGCTTTCTTT. Translating gives CASSQFHLRRGPEAFF.

This clonotype was seen only a few times. The V gene is TRBV6-5, the J gene TRBJ2-1; 16 positions match TRBD2. The J segment lost 9 bases and the V segment lost 4 bases, leaving 9 bases of the junction unmatched. Per germline, CDR1 MNHEY and CDR2 SVGAGI. This CDR3 is built from 17 residues. CDR3 sequence (DNA): TGTGCCAGCAGTTTAACCGCCGGGACTAGCGGGAGGGTTGAGCAGTTCTTC. Amino acids: CASSLTAGTSGRVEQFF.

This clonotype was seen only a few times. The chain recombines TRBV14 with TRBJ2-7; D call uncertain. The CDR3 runs 13 residues. Trimming cost V 0 bases and J 3 bases, with 6 bases left between them. CDR1 is SGHDN and CDR2 is FVKESK in the germline V gene. The chain's CDR3 is CASSQDIYYEQYF. The CDR3 DNA follows: TGTGCCAGCAGCCAAGACATTTACTACGAGCAGTACTTC.

This sequence joins TRBV29-1 and TRBJ2-2; a weak D match, TRBD1 (6 bases). In germline, CDR1 is SQVTM, CDR2 ANQGSEA. The CDR3 spans 13 residues. V gave up 5 bases and J gave up 1 base, with 8 bases separating them. The CDR3 loop reads CSVWTVNTGELFF. In DNA form, the CDR3 reads TGCAGCGTTTGGACAGTGAACACCGGGGAGCTGTTTTTT.

This chain connects TRBV5-4 to TRBJ2-5, with D unresolved. Germline V lookup: CDR1 SGHNT, CDR2 YYREEE (reference sequence). V was shortened by 2 bases and J by 5 bases, with 16 bases between the two germline ends. There are 15 residues in the CDR3. The CDR3 DNA follows: TGTGCCAGCAGCTTTCCGGATGGGGAACGGGAGACCCAGTACTTC. Translation gives CASSFPDGERETQYF. The full variable domain, in which reference TRBV5-4 and TRBJ2-5 provide the parts outside the CDR3, is ETGVTQSPTHLIKTRGQQVTLRCSSQSGHNTVSWYQQALGQGPQFIFQYYREEENGRGNFPPRFSGLQFPNYSSELNVNALELDDSALYLCASSFPDGERETQYFGPGTRLLVL.

This clonotype came up a few times. Here the CDR3 DNA reads TGCGCCAGCAGCAAGGGACTAGCGGGGGGCAACACAGATACGCAGTATTTT. Encoded protein: CASSKGLAGGNTDTQYF. The chain joins TRBV5-1 to TRBJ2-3, with TRBD2 matching 15 bases. Germline trimming cut 4 bases from V and 2 bases from J; bases unmatched to any gene: 5. The germline V gene encodes CDR1 SGHRS and CDR2 YFSETQ. This CDR3 comprises 17 residues.

In its sample, this clonotype was seen a few times. V and J are TRBV11-2 and TRBJ2-5; 7 nucleotides agree with TRBD1. The germline V gene has CDR1 SGHAT and CDR2 FQNNGV. There are 15 residues in the CDR3. J gave up 1 base and V 5 bases, and 7 bases lay outside the gene matches. The CDR3 nucleotides read TGTGCCAGCAGCCTAAGACAGGGCGGCCAAGAGACCCAGTACTTC. This codes for CASSLRQGGQETQYF.

The J gene is TRBJ2-7, the V gene TRBV4-1; TRBD1 agrees at 11 bases. J was trimmed by 4 bases and V by 8 bases; bases with no gene match: 7. CDR1 and CDR2 (germline): MGHRA, YSYEKL. This CDR3 has 14 amino acids. The CDR3 here is CASAGGTGGYEQYF. CDR3 bases: TGCGCCAGCGCCGGAGGGACAGGGGGATACGAGCAGTACTTC.

The V gene is TRBV12-3 or TRBV12-4, the J gene TRBJ2-2, with D tentatively TRBD2 (6 bases). CDR3 length: 14 amino acids. The V gene lost 6 bases and the J gene lost 2 bases, with 10 bases spanning the gap. This chain's CDR3 is CASRAGTNTGELFF. The CDR3 DNA follows: TGTGCCAGCAGGGCCGGGACTAACACCGGGGAGCTGTTTTTT.

The V call is TRBV6-5, the J call TRBJ1-3; TRBD1 is a possible D gene (6 bases). The CDR3 has 15 residues. V was clipped by 2 bases and J by 3 bases, with 11 bases between them. The germline CDR1 and CDR2 sequences are MNHEY and SVGAGI. The CDR3 loop reads CASSYAGANGNTIYF. The CDR3 nucleotides read TGTGCCAGCAGTTACGCAGGGGCAAATGGAAACACCATATATTTT.

This clonotype was picked up a small number of times. The rearrangement links TRBV4-3 to TRBJ2-3, with D perhaps TRBD1 (6 bases). The ends were cut back, 2 bases at V and 2 bases at J, with 23 bases in the middle. CDR1 and CDR2 (germline): LGHNA, YSLEER. This CDR3 has 19 amino acids. The CDR3 loop is CASSQYTLRQEGNTDTQYF. The CDR3 DNA reads TGCGCCAGCAGCCAATATACCCTTAGACAGGAAGGCAACACAGATACGCAGTATTTT.

In its sample, this clonotype was seen a few times. This chain uses TRBV6-5 with TRBJ1-5, with D perhaps matching TRBD1 (6 bases). The length of the CDR3 is 15 residues. CDR1 and CDR2 from the germline V gene are MNHEY and SVGAGI. Trimming cost V 4 bases and J 4 bases, with 14 bases left between them. CDR3 nucleotides: TGTGCCAGCAGTTCACAGGGCCCCGCGAATCAGCCCCAGCATTTT. Protein sequence: CASSSQGPANQPQHF.

V usage is TRBV6-1 and J usage is TRBJ1-2; 7 nucleotides line up with TRBD1. Germline loops: CDR1 MNHNS, CDR2 SASEGT. There are 15 residues in the CDR3. V gave up 6 bases and J gave up 4 bases; unmatched junction bases: 11. The CDR3 DNA reads TGTGCCAGCAGGGACCAAAAAGGGGGCCGCTATGGCTACACCTTC. Translation: CASRDQKGGRYGYTF.